Below, one T cell receptor (beta chain) is given with its context. The CDR3 length is 16 residues. Germline V gives CDR1 SSHAT, CDR2 FNYEAQ (reference sequence). V gave up 5 bases and J gave up 1 base; unmatched junction bases: 7. These data come from a study of blood T cell repertoires in COVID-19. Background on the study: Italy, Spain and the United States were the sources of the convalescent and acute COVID-19 samples. The analysed material was cDNA or gDNA that came from T cells, B-cell-depleted T cells, or PBMCs.

Profiled with immunoSEQ multiplex PCR; TCRdb holds only in-frame clones, not every one. The profile shows 25,000 to 30,000 clones, 65% to 70% of them singletons. The receptor was isolated from a human donor in a cohort sampled during active COVID-19. The chain joins TRBV7-7 to TRBJ2-2; TRBD1 matches at 7 bases. Sequencing was done on a sample of peripheral blood. CDR3 coding DNA: TGTGCCAGCAGCCGTACAGGGGTTCAGAACACCGGGGAGCTGTTTTTT. Translation gives CASSRTGVQNTGELFF.